The 10 T cell receptor beta chains below come from one sample, sequenced in a study of identifying expanded T cells in peripheral blood. Clones were sequenced by immunoSEQ multiplex PCR, and TCRdb holds only the in-frame ones, with some missing. The sample includes approximately 100,000 clones, around nine tenths of them seen just once. Sequencing was done on a sample of blood. The receptor source for this set is a person between 18 and 69 years old in good health.

The chain uses TRBV29-1 and TRBJ2-7; 8 bases are shared with TRBD1. The CDR3 has 13 residues. From germline, CDR1 is SQVTM and CDR2 ANQGSEA. V trimming: 5 bases; J trimming: 5 bases; junction bases outside the gene matches: 8. CDR3 protein: CSVPGQVVHEQYF. The CDR3 DNA sequence: TGCAGCGTTCCGGGACAGGTAGTCCACGAGCAGTACTTC.

This clone showed up just once. The chain has TRBV5-1 and TRBJ2-5; 7 bases align to TRBD1. Looked up from germline, CDR1 is SGHRS and CDR2 is YFSETQ. J lost 2 bases, V lost 6 bases, and 4 bases had no gene match. This CDR3 is 13 amino acids long. The chain's CDR3 is CASNQQGQETQYF. The CDR3 nucleotides read TGCGCCAGCAACCAACAGGGGCAAGAGACCCAGTACTTC.

This chain joins TRBV7-6 and TRBJ1-5; D is unclear. V lost 1 base and J lost 2, with 6 bases in between. Germline CDR1 and CDR2: SGHVS and FNYEAQ. CDR3 length equals 14 residues. DNA of the CDR3: TGTGCCAGCAGCTTAGGGCCCCGCAATCAGCCCCAGCATTTT. Residues: CASSLGPRNQPQHF.

The V call is TRBV15, the J call TRBJ1-4; 7 nucleotides line up with TRBD1. V lost 4 bases, J lost 4 bases, and 6 bases stayed unmatched. From germline, CDR1 is LNHNV and CDR2 YYDKDF (reference sequence). The CDR3 length is 15 residues. CDR3 DNA sequence: TGTGCCACCAGCACCCCCGGGACAGATAATGAAAAACTGTTTTTT. This encodes CATSTPGTDNEKLFF.

The chain carries TRBV13 and TRBJ2-3; D is perhaps TRBD1 or TRBD2 (6 bases each). Germline V gene lookup returns CDR1 PRHDT and CDR2 FYEKMQ (reference sequence). The V and J ends lost 5 bases and 6 bases respectively, with 12 bases between them. This CDR3 is 13 amino acids long. CDR3: CASSNRGRDTQYF. The CDR3 DNA reads TGTGCCAGCAGCAACCGGGGGCGGGATACGCAGTATTTT.

A word on this clone: The same CDR3 arises from other DNA sequences in this sample as well. CDR3 region: CASSLAGNEQFF. DNA of the CDR3: TGTGCCAGCAGCTTGGCAGGGAATGAGCAGTTCTTC. The chain couples TRBV5-4 to TRBJ2-1; possibly TRBD1 for D (5 bases). The CDR3 length is 12 residues. Trimming left V 0 bases short and J 7 bases short, with 5 bases between. Germline loops: CDR1 SGHNT, CDR2 YYREEE (reference sequence).

The V gene is TRBV6-1, the J gene TRBJ1-3; D uncertain. Trimming took off 4 bases at V and 2 bases at J, with 15 bases between the two ends. The CDR3 is 16 amino acids. Germline V CDR1 and CDR2: MNHNS, SASEGT. The CDR3 reads CASSAQEAGAGNTIYF. CDR3 coding DNA: TGTGCCAGCAGTGCTCAAGAGGCTGGGGCTGGAAACACCATATATTTT.

The chain joins TRBV7-8 to TRBJ2-1; TRBD1 agrees at 8 bases. The CDR3 is 14 amino acids. The germline CDR1 and CDR2 sequences are SGHVS and FQNEAQ. J lost 6 bases, V lost 4 bases, and 5 bases had no gene match. CDR3 region: CASSWDRWGNEQFF. The CDR3 region has the DNA TGTGCCAGCAGCTGGGACAGGTGGGGCAATGAGCAGTTCTTC.

The chain joins TRBV5-1 to TRBJ2-5, with TRBD1 identical over 7 bases. The junction had 9 bases not matched to a gene; V was cut back by 5 bases and J by 2 bases. The CDR3 consists of 15 residues. CDR1 SGHRS and CDR2 YFSETQ come from the germline V gene. CDR3 coding DNA: TGCGCCAGCAGTGGTTGGGACAGCCTACAAGAGACCCAGTACTTC. Translating it yields CASSGWDSLQETQYF.

The chain is built from TRBV7-9 and TRBJ1-6, with D maybe TRBD1 (5 bases). The germline V gene has CDR1 SEHNR and CDR2 FQNEAQ (reference sequence). CDR3 length: 14 amino acids. The V end was cut by 5 bases, the J end by 9 bases, with 14 bases between. CDR3 sequence (DNA): TGTGCCAGCAGCGGGGGGGTTGGCGGTTCACCCCTCCACTTT. Translating it yields CASSGGVGGSPLHF.